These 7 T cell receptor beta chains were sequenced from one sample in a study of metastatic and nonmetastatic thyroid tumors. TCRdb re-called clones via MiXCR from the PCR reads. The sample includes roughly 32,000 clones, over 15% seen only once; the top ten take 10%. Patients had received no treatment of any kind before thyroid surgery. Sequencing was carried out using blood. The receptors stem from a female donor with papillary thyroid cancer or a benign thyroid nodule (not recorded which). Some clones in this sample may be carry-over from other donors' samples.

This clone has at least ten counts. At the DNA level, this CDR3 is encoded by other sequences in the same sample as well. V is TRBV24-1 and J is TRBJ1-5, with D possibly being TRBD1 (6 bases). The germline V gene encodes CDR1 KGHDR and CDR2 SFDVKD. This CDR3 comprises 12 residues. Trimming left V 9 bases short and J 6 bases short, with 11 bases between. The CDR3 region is CATSQGGQPQHF. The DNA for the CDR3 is TGTGCCACCTCACAGGGAGGTCAGCCCCAGCATTTT.

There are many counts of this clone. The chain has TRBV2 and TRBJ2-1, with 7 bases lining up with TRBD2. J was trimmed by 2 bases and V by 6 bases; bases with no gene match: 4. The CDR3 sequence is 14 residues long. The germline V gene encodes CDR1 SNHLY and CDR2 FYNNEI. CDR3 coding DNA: TGTGCCAGCAGGGTAAGCGGGGCCTACAATGAGCAGTTCTTC. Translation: CASRVSGAYNEQFF.

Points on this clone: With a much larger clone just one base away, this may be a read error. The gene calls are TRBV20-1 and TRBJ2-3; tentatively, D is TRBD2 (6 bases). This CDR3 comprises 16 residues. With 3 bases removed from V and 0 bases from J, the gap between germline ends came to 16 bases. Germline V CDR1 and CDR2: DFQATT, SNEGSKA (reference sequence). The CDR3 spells CSASPLISGSTDTQYF. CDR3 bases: TGCAGTGCTAGTCCCTTGATTAGCGGAAGCACAGATACGCAGTATTTT.

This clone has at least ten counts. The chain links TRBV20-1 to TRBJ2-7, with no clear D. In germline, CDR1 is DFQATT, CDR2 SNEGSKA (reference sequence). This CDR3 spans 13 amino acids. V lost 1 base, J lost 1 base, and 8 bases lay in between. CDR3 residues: CSARVSVSYEQYF. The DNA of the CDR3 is TGCAGTGCTAGAGTAAGCGTTTCCTACGAGCAGTACTTC.

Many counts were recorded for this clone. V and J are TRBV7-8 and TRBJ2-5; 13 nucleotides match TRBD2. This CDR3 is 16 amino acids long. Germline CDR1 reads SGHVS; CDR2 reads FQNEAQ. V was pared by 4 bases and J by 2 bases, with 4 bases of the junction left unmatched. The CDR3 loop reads CASSSWTSGGQETQYF. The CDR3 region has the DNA TGTGCCAGCAGCTCATGGACTAGCGGGGGACAAGAGACCCAGTACTTC. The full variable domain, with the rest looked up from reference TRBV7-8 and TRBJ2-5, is GAGVSQSPRYKVAKRGQDVALRCDPISGHVSLFWYQQALGQGPEFLTYFQNEAQLDKSGLPSDRFFAERPEGSVSTLKIQRTQQEDSAVYLCASSSWTSGGQETQYFGPGTRLLVL.

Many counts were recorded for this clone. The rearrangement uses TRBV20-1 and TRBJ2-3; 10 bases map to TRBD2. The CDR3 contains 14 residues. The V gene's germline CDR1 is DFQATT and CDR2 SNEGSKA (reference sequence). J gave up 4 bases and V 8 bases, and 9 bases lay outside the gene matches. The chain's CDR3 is CSPGAGGPADTQYF. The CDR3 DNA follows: TGCAGTCCCGGAGCGGGGGGGCCCGCAGATACGCAGTATTTT.

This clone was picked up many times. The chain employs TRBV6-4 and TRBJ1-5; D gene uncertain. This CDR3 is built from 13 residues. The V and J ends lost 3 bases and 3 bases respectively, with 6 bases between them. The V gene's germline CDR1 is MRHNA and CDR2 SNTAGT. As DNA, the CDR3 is TGTGCCAGCAGTGAGAACGCCAATCAGCCCCAGCATTTT. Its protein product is CASSENANQPQHF.